This T cell receptor beta chain was identified in a study of T cells after yellow fever vaccination. TCRdb reanalysed the 5' RACE reads using MiXCR and keeps one entry per CDR3 protein. The sample yields approximately 300,000 distinct CDR3 sequences, around 11% seen once. This CDR3 spans 14 amino acids. Between the trimmed V and J ends, which lost 2 bases and 4 bases, there was a span of 11 bases. In regard to this clonotype: Its antigen is not known.

Study-wide points: Researchers report a weaker secondary response that nonetheless peaked faster, day 5 versus 15.

The sample was CD4+ T cells sorted from PBMCs, taken 45 days after the yellow fever booster vaccination. This receptor was obtained from a man aged 18 to 29 who received the YFV17D yellow fever vaccine. This chain uses TRBV12-3 or TRBV12-4 with TRBJ1-2; D gene ambiguous. The CDR3 nucleotides are TGTGCCAGCAGTTTATTCCTACCCTTCTATGGCTACACCTTC. This encodes CASSLFLPFYGYTF.